These 18 T cell receptor beta chains were sequenced from one sample in a study of shared clonotypes between healthy human individuals. Method: immunoSEQ multiplex PCR; TCRdb's copy keeps in-frame clones and lacks some. This sample has about 2.3 million clones; 85% to 95% occur once, and the top ten carry under 0.45%. The sequencing input was naive CD4+ T cells from PBMCs. As for subset: CD45RA+ positively selected. These receptors were collected from a man aged 18 to 35 in good health. Some clones in this sample may be carry-over from other donors' samples.

The chain links TRBV6-5 to TRBJ2-5; D is undetermined. Deletions cut 10 bases from V and 7 bases from J, with 19 bases between. The V gene's germline CDR1 is MNHEY and CDR2 SVGAGI. This CDR3 contains 13 residues. The CDR3 DNA reads as TGTGCCAAACCACCGGCGTCCGGCGCGACCCAGTACTTC. This sequence encodes CAKPPASGATQYF.

The chain uses TRBV28 and TRBJ2-7, with a weak D call TRBD1 (5 bases). The ends were cut back, 8 bases at V and 1 base at J, with 15 bases in the middle. The CDR3 is made up of 14 amino acids. The V gene's germline CDR1 is MDHEN and CDR2 SYDVKM. CDR3 sequence (DNA): TGTGCCAGCGGGCCGACAGTTCATTCCTACGAGCAGTACTTC. This encodes CASGPTVHSYEQYF.

J is TRBJ1-5 and V is TRBV2; 9 positions match TRBD1. Looked up from germline, CDR1 is SNHLY and CDR2 is FYNNEI. This CDR3 has 16 amino acids. With 6 bases clipped from V and 2 bases from J, the junction kept 8 bases outside the gene matches. The CDR3 loop reads CASSVQGARGNQPQHF. CDR3 sequence (DNA): TGTGCCAGCAGCGTACAGGGGGCGAGGGGCAATCAGCCCCAGCATTTT.

In regard to this clone: The sample carries other DNA sequences with the same CDR3. The chain uses TRBV7-7 and TRBJ2-5; 7 bases fit TRBD2. The V gene's germline CDR1 is SSHAT and CDR2 FNYEAQ (reference sequence). With 3 bases clipped from V and 5 bases from J, the junction kept 6 bases outside the gene matches. The CDR3 has 14 amino acids. The CDR3 sequence is CASSLAGVGETQYF. The CDR3 DNA reads as TGTGCCAGCAGCTTGGCGGGAGTAGGGGAGACCCAGTACTTC.

V is TRBV28 and J is TRBJ2-3; unclear D gene. V was cut by 0 bases and J by 5 bases, with 3 bases left in between. Germline CDR1 MDHEN, CDR2 SYDVKM. The CDR3 is 12 residues long. CDR3 bases: TGTGCCAGCAGTTTATGGGAAGATACGCAGTATTTT. Amino acid sequence: CASSLWEDTQYF.

This clone was found once. The chain has TRBV5-4 and TRBJ1-2; D may be TRBD1 (5 bases). Trimming left V 1 base short and J 8 bases short, with 24 bases between. Per the germline V gene, CDR1 is SGHNT and CDR2 is YYREEE (reference sequence). CDR3 length equals 17 residues. The CDR3 region has the DNA TGTGCCAGCAGCTTGTGGCTATTGGCTCGGGGGTCTGGGGGCTACACCTTC. Protein: CASSLWLLARGSGGYTF.

The chain has TRBV28 and TRBJ1-1; D gene uncertain. V was clipped by 5 bases and J by 5 bases, with 6 bases between them. This CDR3 contains 11 residues. Germline V gives CDR1 MDHEN, CDR2 SYDVKM. CDR3 DNA: TGTGCCAGCAGTCAGTGGACTGAAGCTTTCTTT. It is translated as CASSQWTEAFF. The entire variable domain, with the rest obtained from reference TRBV28 and TRBJ1-1, is as follows: DVKVTQSSRYLVKRTGEKVFLECVQDMDHENMFWYRQDPGLGLRLIYFSYDVKMKEKGDIPEGYSVSREKKERFSLILESASTNQTSMYLCASSQWTEAFFGQGTRLTVV.

The chain couples TRBV7-9 to TRBJ1-1, with D uncertain. Trimming pared 3 bases from V and 1 base from J, leaving 6 bases between. The CDR3 spans 13 residues. Germline values: CDR1 SEHNR, CDR2 FQNEAQ (reference sequence). The CDR3 here is CASSFSANTEAFF. For the CDR3, the DNA is TGTGCCAGCAGCTTTTCAGCGAACACTGAAGCTTTCTTT.

V gene TRBV7-8 combines with J gene TRBJ2-5; 8 positions agree with TRBD2. Germline V gene data show CDR1 as SGHVS and CDR2 as FQNEAQ. Losses at the gene ends were 5 bases for V and 1 base for J; bases not matched to a gene: 3. This CDR3 is built from 14 residues. The CDR3 sequence: CASSTLAGQETQYF. The CDR3 nucleotides are TGTGCCAGCAGCACCCTAGCGGGCCAAGAGACCCAGTACTTC.

The J gene is TRBJ1-1, the V gene TRBV5-5, with D unclear. Per germline, CDR1 SGHKS and CDR2 YYEKEE (reference sequence). The CDR3 extends over 14 amino acids. The ends were cut back, 2 bases at V and 1 base at J, with 9 bases in the middle. CDR3 in amino acids: CASSFLSGNTEAFF. CDR3 nucleotides: TGTGCCAGCAGCTTTCTTTCCGGGAACACTGAAGCTTTCTTT.

The chain employs TRBV10-2 and TRBJ2-6; tentative D call: TRBD1 (5 bases). Between the trimmed V and J ends, which lost 10 bases and 4 bases, there was a span of 11 bases. Per the germline V gene, CDR1 is WSHSY and CDR2 is SAAADI. This CDR3 region has 13 residues. This CDR3 reads CATRTFGANVLTF. CDR3 nucleotides: TGCGCCACCCGGACATTCGGGGCCAACGTCCTGACTTTC.

This clone has just one count. Additional DNA sequences in this sample encode the identical CDR3. The rearrangement uses TRBV28 and TRBJ2-7, with D possibly TRBD1 on 7 matching bases. Germline loops: CDR1 MDHEN, CDR2 SYDVKM. With 6 bases removed from V and 0 bases from J, the gap between germline ends came to 15 bases. This CDR3 has 15 amino acids. The CDR3 reads CASSLGGTASYEQYF. As DNA, the CDR3 is TGTGCCAGCAGCTTAGGCGGGACAGCCTCCTACGAGCAGTACTTC.

The rearrangement links TRBV4-3 to TRBJ2-3, with no clear D. CDR3 length equals 13 residues. Per the germline V gene, CDR1 is LGHNA and CDR2 is YSLEER. V gave up 0 bases and J gave up 2 bases, with 3 bases separating them. The CDR3 sequence: CASSQEATDTQYF. As DNA, the CDR3 is TGCGCCAGCAGCCAAGAGGCCACAGATACGCAGTATTTT.

The chain is built from TRBV30 and TRBJ1-1; no clear D gene. The V end lost 4 bases, the J end lost 3 bases, and 6 bases lay between the germline ends. This CDR3 is built from 11 residues. Germline CDR1 GTSNPN, CDR2 SVGIG (reference sequence). The CDR3 nucleotides are TGTGCCTGGATTGGGTACACTGAAGCTTTCTTT. This codes for CAWIGYTEAFF.

The V gene is TRBV7-2, the J gene TRBJ2-7; 9 bases line up with TRBD2. This CDR3 comprises 14 residues. CDR1 is SGHTA and CDR2 is FQGNSA in the germline V gene. The J segment lost 7 bases and the V segment lost 5 bases, leaving 9 bases of the junction unmatched. The CDR3, as DNA: TGTGCCAGCAGCGATCGTAGCGGGGGTTTGGAGCAGTACTTC. Its protein is CASSDRSGGLEQYF. Full variable domain (rest looked up from reference TRBV7-2 and TRBJ2-7): GAGVSQSPSNKVTEKGKDVELRCDPISGHTALYWYRQSLGQGLEFLIYFQGNSAPDKSGLPSDRFSAERTGGSVSTLTIQRTQQEDSAVYLCASSDRSGGLEQYFGPGTRLTVT.

This chain links TRBV6-5 with TRBJ2-7, with 8 bases fitting TRBD1. The CDR3 covers 13 residues. The germline CDR1 and CDR2 sequences are MNHEY and SVGAGI. V dropped 6 bases and J dropped 5; count of bases not matched to a gene: 6. The CDR3 nucleotides read TGTGCCAGCAGAGAGACAGGGGTCCACGAGCAGTACTTC. Translation: CASRETGVHEQYF.

The rearrangement links TRBV6-1 to TRBJ1-5; TRBD1 agrees at 9 bases. CDR3 length equals 18 residues. V was clipped by 2 bases and J by 9 bases; unmatched bases: 17. Germline V gene sequence: CDR1 MNHNS, CDR2 SASEGT. In DNA, the CDR3 is TGTGCCAGCAGTGAACCCCTATCGACAGGGGGTCTCGGTTCGCCCCAGCATTTT. It codes for CASSEPLSTGGLGSPQHF.

Comment on this clone: Because the CDR3's place on the DNA is in doubt, the DNA is left out and the CDR3 is given as listed by TCRdb. The chain employs TRBV7-2 and TRBJ1-1; the DNA was not compared with TRBD1, the D call given in the table. The germline V gene encodes CDR1 SGHTA and CDR2 FQGNSA. The CDR3 has 14 residues if both end residues are counted. The CDR3 spells CASSLVRARAEAFF.